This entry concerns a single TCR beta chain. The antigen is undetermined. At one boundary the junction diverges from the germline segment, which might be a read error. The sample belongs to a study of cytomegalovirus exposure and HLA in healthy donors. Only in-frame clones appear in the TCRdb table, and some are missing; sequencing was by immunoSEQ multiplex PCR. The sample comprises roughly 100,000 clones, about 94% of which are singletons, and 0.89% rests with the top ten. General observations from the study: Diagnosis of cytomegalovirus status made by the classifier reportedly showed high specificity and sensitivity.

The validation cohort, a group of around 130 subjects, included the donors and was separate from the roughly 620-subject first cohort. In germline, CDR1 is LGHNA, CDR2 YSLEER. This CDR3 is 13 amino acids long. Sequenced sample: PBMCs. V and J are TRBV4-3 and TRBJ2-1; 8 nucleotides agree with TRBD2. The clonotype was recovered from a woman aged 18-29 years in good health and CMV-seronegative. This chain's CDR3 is CASSQDSGAEQFF. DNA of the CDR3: TGCGCCAGCAGCCAAGATAGCGGGGCTGAGCAATTCTTC.